These 15 T cell receptor beta chains were sequenced from one sample in a study of cytomegalovirus exposure and HLA in healthy donors. The PCR ran on 60 Vbeta and 13 Jbeta primers. Measured with immunoSEQ multiplex PCR; TCRdb has only the in-frame clones, and not every one. The table shows about 130,000 clones, with 17% occurring only once. Sample: PBMCs. The source of these receptors is a female donor in good health and CMV-seropositive.

The chain's CDR3 is CASSYSTGTGGPNEQFF. The CDR3, as DNA: TGTGCCAGCAGCTATAGTACCGGGACAGGGGGCCCCAATGAGCAGTTCTTC. This chain links TRBV7-6 with TRBJ2-1; 12 nucleotides align to TRBD1. The germline V gene has CDR1 SGHVS and CDR2 FNYEAQ. CDR3 length equals 17 residues. J was trimmed by 6 bases and V by 4 bases; bases with no gene match: 10.

The CDR3 here is CASSYGLAEYSYEQYF. CDR3 sequence (DNA): TGCGCCAGCAGCTACGGACTAGCGGAGTACTCCTACGAGCAGTACTTC. V gene TRBV5-1 combines with J gene TRBJ2-7, with TRBD2 identical over 10 bases. The CDR3 covers 16 residues. Germline V gene data show CDR1 as SGHRS and CDR2 as YFSETQ. V lost 3 bases, J lost 0 bases, and 6 bases stayed unmatched.

The J gene is TRBJ1-5, the V gene TRBV6-6, with 8 bases aligning to TRBD1. Losses at the gene ends were 6 bases for V and 5 bases for J; bases not matched to a gene: 9. Per germline, CDR1 MNHNY and CDR2 SVGAGI (reference sequence). CDR3 length equals 15 residues. Written as DNA, the CDR3 is TGTGCCAGCAGCAACGGACAGGGTGTTGATCAGCCCCAGCATTTT. It translates to CASSNGQGVDQPQHF.

The chain joins TRBV4-1 to TRBJ2-2, with D possibly being TRBD2 (7 bases). Germline CDR1 and CDR2: MGHRA and YSYEKL. The CDR3 sequence is 16 residues long. Trimming pared 2 bases from V and 6 bases from J, leaving 16 bases between. The CDR3 DNA sequence: TGCGCCAGCAGCCAAAGGGGGGGGTATAGCGCCGGGGAGCTGTTTTTT. This sequence encodes CASSQRGGYSAGELFF.

This clone occurred a few times. This sequence joins TRBV15 and TRBJ2-1, with D tentatively TRBD2 (7 bases). CDR1 LNHNV and CDR2 YYDKDF come from the germline V gene (reference sequence). The CDR3 is 16 amino acids. V gave up 5 bases and J gave up 8 bases, with 22 bases separating them. The CDR3 nucleotides read TGTGCCACCAGCTCCAGGAGGGTGGGGGGGGCCGATGAGCAGTTCTTC. It specifies CATSSRRVGGADEQFF.

In its sample, this clone was seen a few times. This chain connects TRBV4-3 to TRBJ2-3; 7 bases align to TRBD2. Germline values: CDR1 LGHNA, CDR2 YSLEER. V lost 2 bases, J lost 1 base, and 6 bases stayed unmatched. The CDR3 contains 16 residues. CDR3 coding DNA: TGCGCCAGCAGCCAAACTAGCGTAGATGGCACAGATACGCAGTATTTT. Translated, it gives CASSQTSVDGTDTQYF.

This clone was seen a few times. The genes are TRBV28 and TRBJ1-1; TRBD1 is a possible D gene (6 bases). The V gene lost 4 bases and the J gene lost 11 bases, with 11 bases spanning the gap. The length of the CDR3 is 11 residues. Germline loops: CDR1 MDHEN, CDR2 SYDVKM. The CDR3 here is CASSYRVLAFF. As DNA, the CDR3 is TGTGCCAGCAGTTACAGGGTTCTGGCTTTCTTT.

The chain carries TRBV29-1 and TRBJ1-2; weak D call: TRBD1 (5 bases). V dropped 2 bases and J dropped 8 bases, with 9 bases sitting between them. The CDR3 contains 11 residues. CDR1 and CDR2 (germline): SQVTM, ANQGSEA. Here the CDR3 DNA reads TGCAGCGTTGAACCGGGGGAGGGCTACACCTTC. Translated: CSVEPGEGYTF.

This clone appeared a few times. This sequence joins TRBV28 and TRBJ2-7, with 8 bases lining up with TRBD1. The germline V gene encodes CDR1 MDHEN and CDR2 SYDVKM. V lost 6 bases and J lost 0; bases outside the gene matches: 7. The CDR3 has 15 amino acids. The DNA for the CDR3 is TGTGCCAGCAGGGACTGGACAGGGAGCTCCTACGAGCAGTACTTC. This encodes CASRDWTGSSYEQYF.

This clone was seen only a few times. The V and J genes are TRBV7-9 and TRBJ1-1, with D hard to call. This CDR3 is 15 amino acids long. Germline CDR1 reads SEHNR; CDR2 reads FQNEAQ (reference sequence). V was pared by 1 base and J by 0 bases, with 9 bases between. CDR3 protein: CASSLEVTLNTEAFF. CDR3 bases: TGTGCCAGCAGCTTAGAGGTGACACTGAACACTGAAGCTTTCTTT.

This sequence joins TRBV25-1 and TRBJ1-4; 7 nucleotides align to TRBD1. V trimming: 4 bases; J trimming: 4 bases; junction bases outside the gene matches: 9. The CDR3 runs to 16 residues. CDR1 and CDR2 (germline): MGHDK, SYGVNS. The CDR3 loop reads CASSGPTGEINEKLFF. CDR3 DNA: TGTGCCAGCAGTGGCCCCACAGGGGAAATTAATGAAAAACTGTTTTTT.

This clone was detected a few times. The chain combines TRBV12-5 with TRBJ2-5, with 7 nucleotides matching TRBD2. The J call may not be correct, given that the DNA end is closer to TRBJ2-7. Germline V gives CDR1 LGHNT, CDR2 FRNRAP. The CDR3 length is 16 residues. CDR3 nucleotides: TGTGCTAGTGGTTTGGGGCCAGGGAGGGCTAAGGGCGAGCAGTACTTC. This gives the protein CASGLGPGRAKGEQYF.

Only a few counts were recorded for this clone. This chain links TRBV5-1 with TRBJ2-7; D may be TRBD2 (5 bases). The CDR3 sequence is 12 residues long. The germline V and J ends were trimmed by 4 bases and 4 bases, with 9 bases remaining between them. Germline CDR1 reads SGHRS; CDR2 reads YFSETQ. The CDR3 protein is CASSLTGYEQYF. CDR3 coding DNA: TGCGCCAGCAGCCTGACGGGATACGAGCAGTACTTC.

The chain recombines TRBV4-3 with TRBJ2-3, with 10 bases matching TRBD2. CDR3 length equals 17 residues. Germline V gene lookup returns CDR1 LGHNA and CDR2 YSLEER. The J segment lost 3 bases and the V segment lost 0 bases, leaving 6 bases of the junction unmatched. The CDR3 nucleotides are TGCGCCAGCAGCCAAGATCTAGGGACTAGCGTAACAGATACGCAGTATTTT. It encodes CASSQDLGTSVTDTQYF.

The J gene is TRBJ1-2, the V gene TRBV9; D remains ambiguous. Germline CDR1 and CDR2: SGDLS and YYNGEE. The CDR3 totals 14 residues. The V end was cut by 0 bases, the J end by 2 bases, with 8 bases between. The CDR3 sequence: CASSVEAGNYGYTF. The DNA of the CDR3 is TGTGCCAGCAGCGTAGAAGCCGGGAACTATGGCTACACCTTC.